This T cell receptor beta chain comes out of a study of blood T cells in healthy people across ages. As for the study in general: Capture by template switching was about one barcoded beta molecule per two T cells.

In the case of this clonotype: As yet, its antigen is unknown.

Primed by a sample-barcoded 5' primer and a J-beta primer mix, a second PCR proceeded for roughly 6 to 12 cycles. TCRdb analysed the 5' RACE reads with MiXCR anew, one entry per CDR3 protein. The sample has roughly 2 million distinct CDR3 sequences, roughly 49% seen once. CDR3 length: 15 residues. Germline V gives CDR1 LGHDT, CDR2 YNNKEL (reference sequence). Trimming took off 3 bases at V and 7 bases at J, with 13 bases between the two ends. Study findings and constraints: Significant beta diversity loss was already apparent by age 40, declining roughly linearly.

The sequence was obtained from a woman aged 35 to 49 in good health. The J gene is TRBJ1-6, the V gene TRBV3-1; D call uncertain. Sequencing used blood. This CDR3 reads CASSHKVGVNSPLHF. The CDR3 DNA follows: TGTGCCAGCAGCCATAAGGTTGGGGTAAATTCACCCCTCCACTTT.